The clone carrying this TCR beta chain has a count of ten or more. Unique molecular identifiers were included in an RNA-based 3' RACE TCR library. TCRdb recomputed calls from the 3' RACE reads with MiXCR, one row per CDR3 protein. In the table there are more than 40,000 distinct CDR3 sequences, 4.3% of which are singletons. This specimen belongs to a study of HIV-infected children after antiretroviral therapy interruption. The overall study: Interruption group median age about 9.5 years; continuous group around 8 years.

The treatment here: PENTA 11 planned treatment interruption arm or continuous ART arm. Cryopreserved PBMC samples required at least 5 million viable cells. From thawed PBMCs, naive CD4+ CD45RA+ CD45RO- T cells were sorted. Trimming removed 3 bases at V and 11 bases at J, with 12 bases between. The germline V gene encodes CDR1 SGHTA and CDR2 FQGNSA. CDR3 length: 12 amino acids. The rearrangement links TRBV7-2 to TRBJ2-3, with D unclear. The TCR comes from a pool of human donors with HIV. Source: CD45RA+ CD4+ T cells from PBMCs, pooled from several time points, taken from a donor given antiretroviral therapy, either interrupted or continuous. Subset denoted: naive CD4+ CD45RA+ CD45RO- T cells. The CDR3 DNA is TGTGCCAGCAGCTTGATCGCGGAACAGCAGTATTTT. This sequence encodes CASSLIAEQQYF.